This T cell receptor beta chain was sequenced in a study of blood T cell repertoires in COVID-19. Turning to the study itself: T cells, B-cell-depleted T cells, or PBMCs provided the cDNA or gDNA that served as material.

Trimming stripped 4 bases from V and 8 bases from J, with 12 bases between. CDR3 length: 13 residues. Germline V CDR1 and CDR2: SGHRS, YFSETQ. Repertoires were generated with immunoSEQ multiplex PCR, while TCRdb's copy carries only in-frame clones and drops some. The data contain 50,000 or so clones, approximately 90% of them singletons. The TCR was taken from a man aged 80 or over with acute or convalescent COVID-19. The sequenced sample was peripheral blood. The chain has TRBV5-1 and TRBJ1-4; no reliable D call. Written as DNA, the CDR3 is TGCGCCAGCAGCGCCCAACGCGGGGAAAAACTGTTTTTT. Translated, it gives CASSAQRGEKLFF. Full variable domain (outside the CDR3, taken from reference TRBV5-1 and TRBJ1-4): KAGVTQTPRYLIKTRGQQVTLSCSPISGHRSVSWYQQTPGQGLQFLFEYFSETQRNKGNFPGRFSGRQFSNSRSEMNVSTLELGDSALYLCASSAQRGEKLFFGSGTQLSVL.